This T cell receptor (beta chain) was captured by sequencing in a study of blood T cell repertoires in COVID-19. Study in general: Samples came from the United States, Italy and Spain, spanning acute and convalescent COVID-19.

This CDR3 has 14 residues. Germline CDR1 reads GTSNPN; CDR2 reads SVGIG (reference sequence). The ends were cut back, 0 bases at V and 8 bases at J, with 13 bases in the middle. As originally analysed: Researchers report that nucleated cell counts were estimated from reference gene primer amplification. Measured with immunoSEQ multiplex PCR; TCRdb has only the in-frame clones, and not every one. V, J and clone size are those of that table, while D and trimming were read from the DNA. The sample contains some 290,000 clones, about nine tenths of which appear only once. Recruited during active infection, patients (from Seattle) were subsequently followed longitudinally.

The chain has TRBV30 and TRBJ2-2; D perhaps matches TRBD1 (6 bases). The TCR comes from a young woman with COVID-19, enrolled during active disease. What was sequenced was peripheral blood. CDR3 sequence reads: CAWSVLLQGGELFF. The DNA of the CDR3 is TGTGCCTGGAGTGTACTCCTCCAGGGGGGGGAGCTGTTTTTT.